The T cell receptor (beta chain) under discussion was sequenced for a study of shared clonotypes between healthy human individuals (dated by TCRdb to the early 2020s). Some background on the complete study: A couple of women and a few men aged 18 to 49 years were included in the cohort. To increase sequencing depth and limit assay-specific biases, different laboratories used diverse techniques to prepare libraries and sequence TCR repertoires. Blood TCR repertoires of four to six healthy adults were deeply sequenced to estimate repertoire size and the extent of clonotype sharing between individuals. For each donor, CD4 naive and CD4 memory were each given three plates, CD8 naive was given two plates, and CD8 memory was given one plate. Per donor, leukapheresis produced somewhere between about 0.85 and 10 billion PBMCs.

Reading from cysteine to phenylalanine, the CDR3 counts 16 amino acids. Solely the CDR3 DNA is kept, with 48 bases framed from the first base. CDR1 and CDR2, looked up from the germline V gene, are KGHSH and LQKENI. V is pruned by 3 bases and J by 2 bases, leaving 5 bases of the junction without a gene match. TCR CDR3 regions were amplified from genomic DNA by multiplex PCR using the deep immunoSEQ assay. Extracted genomic DNA from each cell subset was spread evenly across all wells of several immunoSEQ 96-well plates, with each plate serving as a replicate. For sorted subsets, roughly 190 ng of genomic DNA, equivalent to some 30,000 T cell genomes, went into each replicate PCR. Purified libraries were measured with a Qubit 3.0 fluorometer, size-checked on a Bioanalyzer 2100, and measured again with the KAPA Library Quantification kit. A separate single-read 150-cycle Illumina NextSeq 550 flow cell was used to sequence each immunoSEQ 96-well plate. The study's own analysis went as follows. Because only junctional sequences without quality scores were contained in the immunoSEQ output, filtering matching that applied to full-length reads could not be performed. To assign V/J genes and CDR3, sequences were annotated against IMGT germline references using PyIR, a Python wrapper for IgBLAST v1.9. Reads with weak V/J assignments (E-value above 1e-6), missing CDR3, stop codons, out-of-frame junctions, or ambiguous translated residues were removed. V3J clonotypes were defined by identical inferred V gene, J gene, and CDR3 amino acid sequence. To compute the percentage overlap between repertoires, the number of shared unique clonotypes was divided by the size of the smaller repertoire. Three approaches were used to assess repertoire richness: RTK rarefaction, the Chao1 estimator, and Recon v2.1 estimates of unobserved clonotypes. Generation probabilities were computed with OLGA for all TCRbeta clonotypes obtained by the gDNA method from a few donors. TCRdb's version of the immuneACCESS table is confined to in-frame rearrangements and falls short of the full clone set. An unresolved V gene accounts for under half of the shortfall where checked; the remainder is of unknown origin. V and J calls and clone size follow that table, whereas D and trimming were derived from the DNA. The sample yields under 600,000 clones; roughly 95% were counted once. The ten largest clones take up under 0.065% of the sample.

On the study overall, not on this receptor specifically: Only blood was sampled, and tissue TCR repertoires likely differ from those in blood. Compared with non-shared clonotypes, the clonotypes found in all four sorted-subset donors had higher generation probabilities. Naive subsets generally had larger estimated clonotype richness than memory subsets did. Even with the large sequencing depth, rarefaction of the sorted-subset datasets indicated that sequencing was incomplete. When four donors were compared, the shared fraction of clonotypes was about 5.4% for naive CD4, about 4% for naive CD8, 2% to 2.5% for memory CD4, and around 0.4% for memory CD8. The small number of donors limited the genetic and exposure-history diversity represented. Pairwise subsampling led to the expectation that sequencing depth would affect the degree of clonotype sharing among donors.

Healthy HIV-negative adults with no recently reported acute infections or vaccinations were included as donors. Every donor was a Caucasian adult residing in Nashville, Tennessee, USA. CD4+ T cells were enriched by magnetic negative selection, after which naive cells were positively selected on CD45RA and the negative fraction was taken as the memory subset. After blood collection by leukapheresis, PBMCs were isolated using Ficoll-Histopaque density gradient centrifugation and then cryopreserved in the vapor phase of liquid nitrogen. Analytical flow cytometry was used to check the purity and quantity of every magnetically sorted T cell population. Genomic DNA was isolated from every sorted fraction and measured by UV absorbance on a Nanodrop 2000c. A note on this clone: Its antigen remains undetermined. Base qualities were left out, and no much larger clone turns up one base away.

This clonotype was sampled from a woman aged 25 to 39 in good health. The specimen was naive CD4+ T cells sorted from blood. The cell subset or site label for this specimen denotes: CD45RA+ positively selected. This chain is built from TRBV18 and TRBJ1-5; 9 bases in between match TRBD1. This receptor carries the CDR3 CASSPNRGRGNQPQHF. The DNA sequence follows: TGTGCCAGCTCACCGAACAGGGGGCGAGGCAATCAGCCCCAGCATTTT.